The 25 T cell receptor beta chains below all came from one sample that was sequenced in a study of T cell responses to AZD1222 COVID-19 vaccine. Using immunoSEQ multiplex PCR, the repertoire was profiled, and TCRdb retains in-frame clones only, with some absent. Of around 210,000 clones detected, about 94% appear once; the ten largest clones hold around 1.7%. Sequences were derived from peripheral blood, sampled 28 days after the second dose of the MenACWY control vaccine. These receptors were taken from an adult who received the MenACWY meningococcal vaccine as a control.

J is TRBJ2-7 and V is TRBV3-1 (or the pseudogene TRBV3-2); D tentatively reads TRBD1 or TRBD2 (5 bases each). The germline CDR1 and CDR2 sequences are LGHDT and YNNKEL (reference sequence). Trimming pared 0 bases from V and 0 bases from J, leaving 9 bases between. The CDR3 consists of 15 residues. The CDR3 loop is CASSQEGDPSYEQYF. CDR3 nucleotides: TGTGCCAGCAGCCAAGAGGGGGACCCCTCCTACGAGCAGTACTTC.

The chain has TRBV5-1 and TRBJ2-3, with D unclear. This CDR3 has 11 residues. The V gene's germline CDR1 is SGHRS and CDR2 YFSETQ. Trimming pared 4 bases from V and 2 bases from J, leaving 2 bases between. CDR3 bases: TGCGCCAGCAGCGCCACAGATACGCAGTATTTT. Protein: CASSATDTQYF.

The chain links TRBV6-5 to TRBJ2-7, with 8 bases matching TRBD1. Trimming took 10 bases from V and 7 from J; bases not matched to a gene: 12. CDR1 and CDR2 (germline): MNHEY, SVGAGI. This CDR3 region has 13 residues. The CDR3 sequence: CATILDRESEQYF. The CDR3 region has the DNA TGTGCCACCATATTGGACAGGGAAAGTGAGCAGTACTTC.

The rearrangement joins TRBV6-5 to TRBJ2-2, with 7 bases identical to TRBD1. V lost 7 bases, J lost 3 bases, and 8 bases stayed unmatched. The CDR3 spans 15 residues. Germline CDR1 reads MNHEY; CDR2 reads SVGAGI. The CDR3 sequence is CASNNRGGYTGELFF. CDR3 sequence (DNA): TGTGCCAGCAATAACAGGGGCGGGTACACCGGGGAGCTGTTTTTT.

The gene calls are TRBV2 and TRBJ1-1, with D possibly matching TRBD1 (5 bases). Germline V lookup: CDR1 SNHLY, CDR2 FYNNEI. V gave up 3 bases and J gave up 1 base, with 6 bases separating them. This CDR3 region has 13 residues. CDR3 in amino acids: CASSDDRNTEAFF. The CDR3 DNA follows: TGTGCCAGCAGTGATGACAGGAACACTGAAGCTTTCTTT.

The sample holds one count of this clone. The V call is TRBV9, the J call TRBJ2-7; TRBD2 agrees at 10 bases. The germline gives CDR1 SGDLS, CDR2 YYNGEE. V trimming: 0 bases; J trimming: 2 bases; junction bases outside the gene matches: 5. This CDR3 spans 16 amino acids. The CDR3, as DNA: TGTGCCAGCAGCGTAGGGAGCCTAGCGGGAGCCTACGAGCAGTACTTC. It translates to CASSVGSLAGAYEQYF. Full variable domain (outside the CDR3, taken from reference TRBV9 and TRBJ2-7): DSGVTQTPKHLITATGQRVTLRCSPRSGDLSVYWYQQSLDQGLQFLIQYYNGEERAKGNILERFSAQQFPDLHSELNLSSLELGDSALYFCASSVGSLAGAYEQYFGPGTRLTVT.

The chain links TRBV3-1 (or the pseudogene TRBV3-2) to TRBJ2-5, with D unresolved. This CDR3 has 12 residues. V lost 3 bases to trimming and J lost 5 bases, with 7 bases between them. CDR1 LGHDT and CDR2 YNNKEL come from the germline V gene (reference sequence). DNA for the CDR3: TGTGCCAGCAGCCATCGGAGCGAGACCCAGTACTTC. Its protein is CASSHRSETQYF.

This chain joins TRBV18 and TRBJ1-3; possibly TRBD1 for D (6 bases). V shed 0 bases and J shed 5 bases, with 11 bases lying between them. The germline V gene encodes CDR1 KGHSH and CDR2 LQKENI. This CDR3 comprises 15 residues. Written as DNA, the CDR3 is TGTGCCAGCTCACCACCAGGCAGGGGAAGAAACACCATATATTTT. It yields the protein CASSPPGRGRNTIYF.

This chain uses TRBV20-1 with TRBJ1-5; D is ambiguous. The CDR3 extends over 13 amino acids. In germline, CDR1 is DFQATT, CDR2 SNEGSKA (reference sequence). The V end lost 3 bases, the J end lost 6 bases, and 12 bases lay between the germline ends. CDR3 sequence (DNA): TGCAGTGCTAGTAGCGGGGTACGTCAGCCCCAGCATTTT. It codes for CSASSGVRQPQHF.

V gene TRBV19 combines with J gene TRBJ2-1, with 7 positions matching TRBD2. The ends lost 5 bases at V and 2 bases at J; junction bases unmatched: 9. The CDR3 consists of 16 residues. From germline, CDR1 is LNHDA and CDR2 SQIVND (reference sequence). CDR3 DNA sequence: TGTGCCAGTAGTTCCCTTGCTAGCGGACCCTACAATGAGCAGTTCTTC. It codes for CASSSLASGPYNEQFF.

The chain has TRBV27 and TRBJ1-2; maybe TRBD1 (6 bases). Germline V lookup: CDR1 MNHEY, CDR2 SMNVEV (reference sequence). CDR3 length equals 14 residues. V lost 6 bases and J lost 2, with 13 bases in between. The CDR3 coding sequence is TGTGCCAGCAGCCCAGGGGCAGCCAACTATGGCTACACCTTC. It codes for CASSPGAANYGYTF.

The chain recombines TRBV9 with TRBJ2-1; weak D call: TRBD1 (6 bases). The CDR3 loop spans 13 amino acids. Germline CDR1 and CDR2: SGDLS and YYNGEE. V lost 4 bases to trimming and J lost 7 bases, with 12 bases between them. CDR3 in DNA: TGTGCCAGCAGCATCCAGGGGCAAAATGAGCAGTTCTTC. It encodes CASSIQGQNEQFF.

V usage is TRBV6-6 and J usage is TRBJ2-3; D may be TRBD1 (5 bases). This CDR3 region has 14 residues. Trimming cost V 7 bases and J 1 base, with 12 bases left between them. Germline V gene data show CDR1 as MNHNY and CDR2 as SVGAGI (reference sequence). The CDR3 loop is CASTPDTGTDTQYF. CDR3 DNA: TGTGCCAGCACCCCGGACACAGGCACAGATACGCAGTATTTT.

The rearrangement joins TRBV5-1 to TRBJ2-1, with 10 bases identical to TRBD2. This CDR3 spans 14 amino acids. Germline-derived CDR1 and CDR2 are SGHRS and YFSETQ. The V segment lost 2 bases and the J segment 7 bases; nucleotides outside the gene matches: 3. The CDR3 sequence: CASSFSGRANEQFF. In nucleotides, the CDR3 is TGCGCCAGCAGCTTCAGCGGGAGGGCAAATGAGCAGTTCTTC.

In this sample, this clone turned up a few times. V gene TRBV27 combines with J gene TRBJ2-2, with 7 nucleotides matching TRBD1. V gave up 2 bases and J gave up 9 bases; unmatched junction bases: 3. The CDR3 is 13 residues long. The germline V gene encodes CDR1 MNHEY and CDR2 SMNVEV (reference sequence). CDR3 DNA sequence: TGTGCCAGCAGTTTACTGGGACAGAGGGAGCTGTTTTTT. Translating it yields CASSLLGQRELFF.

The chain joins TRBV25-1 to TRBJ1-1; 7 nucleotides match TRBD1. CDR1 and CDR2 from the germline V gene are MGHDK and SYGVNS. CDR3 length: 15 amino acids. Trimming at V came to 7 bases and at J to 0 bases, leaving 8 bases not matched to a gene. The CDR3 DNA is TGTGCCAGCACCAAAACGGGACAGATGAACACTGAAGCTTTCTTT. Translation gives CASTKTGQMNTEAFF.

This clone has only one observation. The chain uses TRBV3-1 (or the pseudogene TRBV3-2) and TRBJ2-1; 9 positions match TRBD2. The length of the CDR3 is 16 residues. V was clipped by 1 base and J by 10 bases; unmatched bases: 11. Germline V CDR1 and CDR2: LGHDT, YNNKEL (reference sequence). Here the CDR3 reads CASSQGVGGGAEEQFF. CDR3 bases: TGTGCCAGCAGCCAAGGAGTCGGCGGGGGGGCGGAAGAGCAGTTCTTC.

The rearrangement links TRBV5-1 to TRBJ2-7; either TRBD1 or TRBD2 may supply D (6 bases each). In germline, CDR1 is SGHRS, CDR2 YFSETQ. Trimming took off 1 base at V and 0 bases at J, with 14 bases between the two ends. The CDR3 totals 16 residues. Here the CDR3 DNA reads TGCGCCAGCAGCTTGTTCGGCGGGACATTCTCCTACGAGCAGTACTTC. Encoded protein: CASSLFGGTFSYEQYF. The full variable domain, completed using reference TRBV5-1 and TRBJ2-7, is KAGVTQTPRYLIKTRGQQVTLSCSPISGHRSVSWYQQTPGQGLQFLFEYFSETQRNKGNFPGRFSGRQFSNSRSEMNVSTLELGDSALYLCASSLFGGTFSYEQYFGPGTRLTVT.

Only one count was recorded for this clone. This CDR3 reads CASSRRGREKLFF. CDR3 sequence (DNA): TGTGCCAGCAGTCGGAGAGGACGGGAAAAACTGTTTTTT. The rearrangement uses TRBV27 and TRBJ1-4; D is unresolved. The CDR3 has 13 residues. V was trimmed by 5 bases and J by 8 bases, leaving 12 bases between them. Per germline, CDR1 MNHEY and CDR2 SMNVEV (reference sequence). Filled out from reference TRBV27 and TRBJ1-4, the complete variable domain reads EAQVTQNPRYLITVTGKKLTVTCSQNMNHEYMSWYRQDPGLGLRQIYYSMNVEVTDKGDVPEGYKVSRKEKRNFPLILESPSPNQTSLYFCASSRRGREKLFFGSGTQLSVL.

The CDR3 sequence: CASSLARQAGAGEQYF. CDR3 sequence (DNA): TGCGCCAGCAGCTTGGCCCGGCAGGCCGGGGCAGGGGAGCAGTACTTC. This chain joins TRBV5-1 and TRBJ2-7; D is perhaps TRBD1 or TRBD2 (5 bases each). CDR3 length: 16 residues. V was cut by 0 bases and J by 7 bases, with 20 bases left in between. CDR1 is SGHRS, CDR2 YFSETQ, per germline.

The J gene is TRBJ1-5, the V gene TRBV28; D is perhaps TRBD1 (5 bases). Trimming removed 3 bases from V and 5 bases from J, with 14 bases in between. There are 15 residues in the CDR3. Per the germline V gene, CDR1 is MDHEN and CDR2 is SYDVKM. The CDR3 nucleotides read TGTGCCAGCAGTTTTGGGTCAGGGCCCCATCAGCCCCAGCATTTT. The encoded protein is CASSFGSGPHQPQHF.

The chain carries TRBV28 and TRBJ2-7; D may be TRBD2 (5 bases). Germline values: CDR1 MDHEN, CDR2 SYDVKM. The CDR3 length is 17 residues. Trimming removed 2 bases at V and 0 bases at J, with 17 bases between. The CDR3 sequence: CASSLMRVGVSSYEQYF. As DNA, the CDR3 is TGTGCCAGCAGTTTAATGAGGGTCGGGGTTAGCTCCTACGAGCAGTACTTC.

The J gene is TRBJ1-3, the V gene TRBV28; no clear D. This CDR3 has 13 residues. Germline CDR1 reads MDHEN; CDR2 reads SYDVKM. The V gene lost 11 bases and the J gene lost 0 bases, with 11 bases spanning the gap. The CDR3: CASLQLSGNTIYF. The CDR3 nucleotides read TGTGCCTCCCTACAGCTCTCTGGAAACACCATATATTTT.

The V call is TRBV13, the J call TRBJ2-5; D possibly corresponds to TRBD1 (7 bases). The V gene's germline CDR1 is PRHDT and CDR2 FYEKMQ (reference sequence). The V end was cut by 4 bases, the J end by 1 base, with 19 bases between. The CDR3 sequence is 17 residues long. This CDR3 is CASSYERVGGIQETQYF. The CDR3 coding sequence is TGTGCCAGCAGCTATGAGCGGGTAGGGGGCATCCAAGAGACCCAGTACTTC.

The chain has TRBV6-2 or TRBV6-3 and TRBJ2-1; 13 bases fit TRBD2. The V gene end was trimmed by 1 base and the J gene end by 5 bases; junction bases not matched to a gene: 5. Germline-derived CDR1 and CDR2 are MNHEY and SVGEGT. CDR3 length: 17 residues. CDR3 nucleotide sequence: TGTGCCAGCAGTTACTTTGGACTAGCGGGGGCCAACAATGAGCAGTTCTTC. This codes for CASSYFGLAGANNEQFF.